These 9 T cell receptor beta chains were sequenced from one sample in a study of T cell repertoires in cytomegalovirus infection. TCRdb reanalysed the reads using MiXCR and keeps one entry per CDR3 protein. The repertoire includes about 400,000 distinct CDR3 sequences, 15% to 20% of them detected once, and about 10% sits in the top ten. The sequenced sample consisted of PBMCs. These receptor sequences come from a human donor in good health (CMV status not recorded). Some clones in this sample may be carry-over from other donors' samples.

The chain recombines TRBV7-2 with TRBJ2-1, with a weak D call TRBD2 (5 bases). There are 17 residues in the CDR3. V lost 5 bases, J lost 0 bases, and 17 bases lay in between. Germline V gives CDR1 SGHTA, CDR2 FQGNSA. The CDR3 loop reads CASSTNSASSSYNEQFF. In DNA, the CDR3 is TGTGCCAGCAGCACCAATAGCGCCTCAAGCTCCTACAATGAGCAGTTCTTC.

This clonotype was counted a few times. The V gene is TRBV15, the J gene TRBJ2-3; D gene ambiguous. In germline, CDR1 is LNHNV, CDR2 YYDKDF (reference sequence). Between the trimmed V and J ends, which lost 0 bases and 0 bases, there was a span of 7 bases. CDR3 length equals 15 residues. CDR3 sequence (DNA): TGTGCCACCAGCAGAGATAGAGTTAGCACAGATACGCAGTATTTT. Encoded protein: CATSRDRVSTDTQYF.

The V and J genes are TRBV19 and TRBJ2-2; D is unclear. CDR3 length: 16 amino acids. Per the germline V gene, CDR1 is LNHDA and CDR2 is SQIVND (reference sequence). Trimming stripped 1 base from V and 6 bases from J, with 15 bases between. CDR3: CASSIVQGALPGELFF. The CDR3 nucleotides are TGTGCCAGTAGTATAGTCCAAGGAGCGCTCCCCGGGGAGCTGTTTTTT.

This clonotype was found many times. This chain uses TRBV20-1 with TRBJ2-3; tentatively, D is TRBD2 (5 bases). The germline V gene encodes CDR1 DFQATT and CDR2 SNEGSKA (reference sequence). V shed 6 bases and J shed 1 base, with 17 bases lying between them. The length of the CDR3 is 15 residues. The CDR3 is CSASGDGSGTDTQYF. The CDR3 coding sequence is TGCAGTGCCTCCGGGGATGGTAGCGGCACAGATACGCAGTATTTT.

This clonotype was recorded a few times. The V gene is TRBV12-3 or TRBV12-4, the J gene TRBJ2-3, with no clear D. Deletions cut 7 bases from V and 7 bases from J, with 21 bases between. The CDR3 consists of 15 residues. In DNA form, the CDR3 reads TGTGCCAGCAACACTCAGAATGGGCCTTCGTATACGCAGTATTTT. Encoded protein: CASNTQNGPSYTQYF.

The genes are TRBV12-3 or TRBV12-4 and TRBJ2-7; D might be TRBD2 (6 bases). The CDR3 is 14 amino acids. Trimming shortened V by 10 bases and J by 2 bases, and 18 bases separated the two germline ends. The CDR3 DNA reads as TGTGCCAACAGCCCTGACGGGACTGCCTACGAGCAGTACTTC. This encodes CANSPDGTAYEQYF.

Ten or more counts support this clonotype. J is TRBJ1-4 and V is TRBV7-2, with a tentative D call TRBD1 (5 bases). The length of the CDR3 is 13 residues. CDR1 and CDR2 (germline): SGHTA, FQGNSA. With 3 bases removed from V and 10 bases from J, the gap between germline ends came to 12 bases. The DNA of the CDR3 is TGTGCCAGCAGCTTTGCCCCTCAGGGAAAACTGTTTTTT. Its translation: CASSFAPQGKLFF.

V gene TRBV20-1 combines with J gene TRBJ2-1; D remains ambiguous. V was trimmed by 4 bases and J by 9 bases, leaving 19 bases between them. In germline, CDR1 is DFQATT, CDR2 SNEGSKA (reference sequence). The CDR3 runs 14 residues. The CDR3 bases are TGCAGTGCTAACCTAGATTCCGGTACGGGTGAGCAGTTCTTC. It specifies CSANLDSGTGEQFF.

This clonotype was counted between two and nine times. The rearrangement links TRBV7-8 to TRBJ1-5; 8 positions agree with TRBD1. Germline trimming cut 5 bases from V and 7 bases from J; bases unmatched to any gene: 10. This CDR3 spans 15 amino acids. The germline gives CDR1 SGHVS, CDR2 FQNEAQ. The CDR3: CASSHNRTGLQPQHF. The DNA for the CDR3 is TGTGCCAGCAGCCACAACAGGACAGGGTTGCAGCCCCAGCATTTT.